The clone carrying this T cell receptor beta chain appeared a single time. Aged roughly 6 to 95, donors were systemically healthy Caucasians from Russia. With 4 bases clipped from V and 2 bases from J, the junction kept 7 bases outside the gene matches. The germline V gene encodes CDR1 SGHTA and CDR2 FQGNSA. The CDR3 spans 17 residues. The sample comes from a study of blood T cells in healthy people across ages. With a J-beta primer mix and a sample-barcoded 5' primer, a second PCR ran 7 to 11 cycles. MiXCR, applied by TCRdb to the 5' RACE reads, yields one record per CDR3 protein. The table has some 1.1 million distinct CDR3 sequences, roughly two fifths seen once.

The sample consisted of blood. The V call is TRBV7-2, the J call TRBJ1-5; 11 bases fit TRBD1. The clonotype originates from a man aged 18-30 years in good health. The chain's CDR3 is CASSSGTGGSGNQPQHF. CDR3 DNA sequence: TGTGCCAGCAGCTCCGGGACAGGGGGGAGTGGCAATCAGCCCCAGCATTTT.